The 13 T cell receptor beta chains listed next were all sequenced from one sample in a study of graft-versus-host responses after intestinal transplantation. The antigens these receptors bind are not known. Assay used: immunoSEQ multiplex PCR; TCRdb lists only in-frame clones, some missing. The table lists 25,000 to 35,000 clones, just under 85% of them singletons. The sequencing used unstimulated CD8+ T cells sorted from spleen or lymph node cells, collected before intestinal transplant. The source is a human donor who received an intestinal transplant.

The chain is built from TRBV11-2 and TRBJ2-5; a possible D gene is TRBD1 (5 bases). The CDR3 runs to 15 residues. Germline V lookup: CDR1 SGHAT, CDR2 FQNNGV. The V gene lost 4 bases and the J gene lost 5 bases, with 17 bases spanning the gap. The DNA for the CDR3 is TGTGCCAGCAGCTACCTAAATGGGGCATTGGAGACCCAGTACTTC. Protein sequence: CASSYLNGALETQYF.

In its sample, this clone was seen a few times. In nucleotides, the CDR3 is TGTGCCAGCAGCTTTAGTACAGGGGGTCGTCAGGAGACCCAGTACTTC. Its protein is CASSFSTGGRQETQYF. The rearrangement joins TRBV5-6 to TRBJ2-5, with 8 bases that match TRBD1. Germline trimming cut 2 bases from V and 5 bases from J; bases unmatched to any gene: 11. This CDR3 is 16 amino acids long. Looked up from germline, CDR1 is SGHDT and CDR2 is YYEEEE.

The chain uses TRBV4-1 and TRBJ2-3; 9 nucleotides match TRBD2. V lost 7 bases, J lost 5 bases, and 13 bases stayed unmatched. CDR1 MGHRA and CDR2 YSYEKL come from the germline V gene. The CDR3 is 16 residues long. Written as DNA, the CDR3 is TGCGCCAGCACCTTGGGTCCTAGCGGGATAGGAGATACGCAGTATTTT. Its translation is CASTLGPSGIGDTQYF.

This clone appeared many times. V and J are TRBV9 and TRBJ2-7; D may be TRBD2 (6 bases). Trimming took off 4 bases at V and 4 bases at J, with 12 bases between the two ends. Germline CDR1 and CDR2: SGDLS and YYNGEE. The CDR3 length is 13 residues. CDR3 protein: CASSPGRFYEQYF. CDR3 coding DNA: TGTGCCAGCAGCCCGGGGAGGTTTTACGAGCAGTACTTC.

This sequence joins TRBV7-9 and TRBJ2-2; perhaps TRBD2 as D (5 bases). V gave up 5 bases and J gave up 5 bases, with 12 bases separating them. Looked up from germline, CDR1 is SEHNR and CDR2 is FQNEAQ (reference sequence). The CDR3 runs to 14 residues. The CDR3 reads CASSTFSGTGELFF. Here the CDR3 DNA reads TGTGCCAGCAGCACCTTCTCGGGGACCGGGGAGCTGTTTTTT.

The chain has TRBV5-6 and TRBJ2-7, with a possible D match to TRBD1 (6 bases). From germline, CDR1 is SGHDT and CDR2 YYEEEE. The ends were cut back, 0 bases at V and 0 bases at J, with 7 bases in the middle. The length of the CDR3 is 14 residues. DNA for the CDR3: TGTGCCAGCAGCTTGGGGGACACCTCCTACGAGCAGTACTTC. Translating it yields CASSLGDTSYEQYF.

CDR3 region: CASRGNRAKDYGYTF. The CDR3 DNA reads as TGTGCCAGCAGGGGAAACAGGGCGAAGGACTATGGCTACACCTTC. This chain connects TRBV6-5 to TRBJ1-2; weak D call: TRBD1 (6 bases). The ends were cut back, 6 bases at V and 3 bases at J, with 17 bases in the middle. This CDR3 has 15 residues. Germline V gives CDR1 MNHEY, CDR2 SVGAGI.

The rearrangement joins TRBV6-1 to TRBJ1-4, with 10 bases that match TRBD1. Germline loops: CDR1 MNHNS, CDR2 SASEGT. Trimming removed 5 bases from V and 7 bases from J; junction bases left unmatched: 4. The CDR3 sequence is 14 residues long. The CDR3 loop reads CASSQRDRGEKLFF. The CDR3 DNA reads TGTGCCAGCAGTCAAAGGGACAGGGGTGAAAAACTGTTTTTT.

This chain uses TRBV18 with TRBJ2-3; 11 bases agree with TRBD2. V dropped 3 bases and J dropped 5; count of bases not matched to a gene: 4. The CDR3 consists of 15 residues. Germline CDR1 KGHSH, CDR2 LQKENI. The CDR3 DNA is TGTGCCAGCTCACCCCTTGGACTAGCGGGAGATACGCAGTATTTT. Translation gives CASSPLGLAGDTQYF.

This clone was seen a few times. This chain links TRBV27 with TRBJ2-2; tentatively, D is TRBD2 (5 bases). Trimming left V 6 bases short and J 0 bases short, with 5 bases between. Germline CDR1 is MNHEY and CDR2 is SMNVEV (reference sequence). The CDR3 runs 13 residues. The chain's CDR3 is CASRLANTGELFF. The CDR3 bases are TGTGCCAGCAGACTAGCGAACACCGGGGAGCTGTTTTTT.

This chain connects TRBV11-2 to TRBJ2-3; 13 nucleotides line up with TRBD2. From germline, CDR1 is SGHAT and CDR2 FQNNGV. The CDR3 consists of 17 residues. V lost 2 bases and J lost 4; bases outside the gene matches: 6. The CDR3 is CASSLWTSGRRADTQYF. For the CDR3, the DNA is TGTGCCAGCAGCTTATGGACTAGCGGGAGACGTGCAGATACGCAGTATTTT.

The J gene is TRBJ1-1, the V gene TRBV7-9, with unresolved D. The length of the CDR3 is 13 residues. Trimming removed 3 bases from V and 7 bases from J, with 12 bases in between. The germline V gene encodes CDR1 SEHNR and CDR2 FQNEAQ (reference sequence). The CDR3 spells CASSFVSRFEAFF. CDR3 in DNA: TGTGCCAGCAGCTTTGTGTCCAGATTTGAAGCTTTCTTT. The complete variable domain, with remaining parts taken from reference TRBV7-9 and TRBJ1-1, reads DTGVSQNPRHKITKRGQNVTFRCDPISEHNRLYWYRQTLGQGPEFLTYFQNEAQLEKSRLLSDRFSAERPKGSFSTLEIQRTEQGDSAMYLCASSFVSRFEAFFGQGTRLTVV.

Here the CDR3 DNA reads TGTGCCAGCAGCCCGACCGGGACTAGCGGGGGGCTGTACGAGCAGTACTTC. Encoded protein: CASSPTGTSGGLYEQYF. This chain connects TRBV5-6 to TRBJ2-7, with TRBD2 matching 15 bases. The CDR3 consists of 17 residues. The V segment lost 4 bases and the J segment 4 bases; nucleotides outside the gene matches: 9. From germline, CDR1 is SGHDT and CDR2 YYEEEE.